The 11 T cell receptor beta chains in this list originate from one sample, sequenced in a study of monozygotic twins with inflammatory bowel disease. TCRdb reprocessed the 5' RACE reads and reports one entry per CDR3 protein, with no DNA. The sample's table shows over 350,000 distinct CDR3 sequences. The sample comprised blood. The receptors were gathered from a human donor with ulcerative colitis or Crohn's disease, or a healthy co-twin of an affected twin (not recorded which).

The chain is built from TRBV9 and TRBJ2-7; TCRdb reports TRBD2, a call that lacks DNA to check it against. The CDR3 length is 18 residues. Germline CDR1 reads SGDLS; CDR2 reads YYNGEE. CDR3 region: CASSVAPSQGLDSYEQYF.

The rearrangement links TRBV9 to TRBJ2-3; the D call of TRBD2 rests on TCRdb alone, since no DNA is present to check it. The CDR3 contains 16 residues. Germline V CDR1 and CDR2: SGDLS, YYNGEE. The CDR3 loop reads CASSAISGGATDTQYF.

The chain joins TRBV4-1 to TRBJ1-4; no DNA is available, so the TRBD1 call from TCRdb remains unchecked. The CDR3 totals 11 residues. The germline CDR1 and CDR2 sequences are MGHRA and YSYEKL. The CDR3 is CASSHGTGLFF.

The J gene is TRBJ1-2, the V gene TRBV20-1; TCRdb picks TRBD1, but there is no DNA to check that call. The CDR3 consists of 13 residues. CDR1 and CDR2 from the germline V gene are DFQATT and SNEGSKA (reference sequence). This CDR3 is CSASFQGARGYTF.

CDR3 region: CASTFGQGNYEQYF. The chain has TRBV4-1 and TRBJ2-7; with no DNA, the TCRdb D assignment of TRBD1 cannot be verified. CDR1 and CDR2 (germline): MGHRA, YSYEKL. The CDR3 is 14 amino acids.

The V and J genes are TRBV28 and TRBJ2-1; TCRdb indicates TRBD1, and absent DNA this call remains unverified. Germline CDR1 and CDR2: MDHEN and SYDVKM. The CDR3 covers 15 residues. CDR3 amino acids: CASKRQGARGDEQFF.

V gene TRBV15 combines with J gene TRBJ2-7; TCRdb gives TRBD2 as the D gene, but with no DNA this cannot be confirmed. Germline CDR1 reads LNHNV; CDR2 reads YYDKDF (reference sequence). The CDR3 totals 15 residues. CDR3 residues: CATSREGEASYEQYF.

V is TRBV5-4 and J is TRBJ2-1; the D gene TCRdb calls, TRBD1, cannot be checked with no DNA. Germline CDR1 SGHNT, CDR2 YYREEE (reference sequence). This CDR3 contains 16 residues. This chain's CDR3 is CASSFGGLKGTNEQFF.

J is TRBJ1-1 and V is TRBV14; TCRdb outputs TRBD1, but without DNA this stays unchecked. CDR1 is SGHDN, CDR2 FVKESK, per germline. The CDR3 loop spans 14 amino acids. The CDR3 loop reads CASSQDPLNTEAFF.

The rearrangement links TRBV4-2 to TRBJ2-5. The length of the CDR3 is 13 residues. Germline CDR1 is LGHNA and CDR2 is YNFKEQ. The CDR3: CASSQDGEETQYF.

The chain uses TRBV27 and TRBJ1-5; TCRdb's D call, TRBD1, is unchecked because there is no DNA. The CDR3 totals 16 residues. CDR1 is MNHEY and CDR2 is SMNVEV in the germline V gene (reference sequence). The CDR3 loop reads CASSLNLGHGNQPQHF.